This T cell receptor beta chain was observed in a study of OX40 agonist ivuxolimab in advanced cancers. Germline V gives CDR1 SGHVS, CDR2 FQNEAQ. The CDR3 is 14 amino acids. The ends were cut back, 5 bases at V and 7 bases at J, with 14 bases in the middle. Notes on this clone: The target antigen is unknown.

General study results and limits: There were, on average, more expanded clones in CD8+ T cells than in CD4+.

TCRdb's copy holds only in-frame clones and misses some; the assay was immunoSEQ multiplex PCR. This sample has tens of thousands of clones; about 88% occur once, and the top ten carry more than 55%. The source was CD4+ or CD8+ T cells sorted from blood, collected in a trial of the OX40 agonist ivuxolimab. This clonotype originated in an adult with an advanced solid tumor such as melanoma, head and neck, liver or kidney cancer. The chain couples TRBV7-8 to TRBJ1-4; D is perhaps TRBD1 (5 bases). The CDR3 DNA follows: TGTGCCAGCAGCACTAGCAGGGTTGTTGAAAAACTGTTTTTT. This translates into CASSTSRVVEKLFF.